The TCR beta chain described here comes from a study of T cell repertoires in cytomegalovirus infection. Study as a whole: As its CMV epitopes, the study selected recently identified HLA-C-restricted and well-studied HLA-B-restricted targets. CMV infection and matching HLA type were both indicated by public TCR beta signatures.

TCRdb re-called the reads through MiXCR, storing one row per CDR3 protein. The table has around 71,000 distinct CDR3 sequences, roughly 20% seen once; the top ten hold about 72%. Concerning this clonotype itself: Antigen unknown.

The CDR3 sequence is 16 residues long. From germline, CDR1 is SGHTA and CDR2 FQGTGA. The V end lost 2 bases, the J end lost 0 bases, and 8 bases lay between the germline ends. Broader study findings: Within the response measured ex vivo, HLA-C-restricted CMV-specific TCR beta clonotypes were dominant. Using cumulative public TCR beta family frequency, the authors identified those who carried CMV together with the relevant HLA.

V and J are TRBV7-3 and TRBJ2-6, with D possibly being TRBD2 (5 bases). The sequence was collected from a human donor in good health (CMV status not recorded). Some clones in this sample may be carry-over from other donors' samples. Sample: CD8+ T cells from cultured PBMCs, taken from culture after CMV antigen stimulation. CDR3 coding DNA: TGTGCCAGCAGCTTAGGAGCGGTCTCTGGGGCCAACGTCCTGACTTTC. It is translated as CASSLGAVSGANVLTF.